The source of this T cell receptor beta chain is a study of cytomegalovirus exposure and HLA in healthy donors. The CDR3 sequence is 18 residues long. Germline values: CDR1 SGHDN, CDR2 FVKESK. Trimming removed 4 bases from V and 2 bases from J; junction bases left unmatched: 9. It was with 60 Vbeta and 13 Jbeta primers that the PCR ran. The protocol was immunoSEQ multiplex PCR, while the TCRdb copy is restricted to in-frame clones and leaves out a portion. The table lists 140,000 or so clones, approximately 78% of them singletons. This TCR was recovered from a woman in her late teens or twenties in good health and CMV-seropositive. The chain has TRBV14 and TRBJ1-5, with TRBD1 matching over 12 bases. Sequenced input: PBMCs. The CDR3 sequence is CASSRPGQGARGNQPQHF. DNA for the CDR3: TGTGCCAGCAGCCGACCGGGACAGGGGGCGCGAGGCAATCAGCCCCAGCATTTT. The variable domain in full, completed from reference TRBV14 and TRBJ1-5, reads EAGVTQFPSHSVIEKGQTVTLRCDPISGHDNLYWYRRVMGKEIKFLLHFVKESKQDESGMPNNRFLAERTGGTYSTLKVQPAELEDSGVYFCASSRPGQGARGNQPQHFGDGTRLSIL.